This T cell receptor beta chain is from a study of cytomegalovirus exposure and HLA in healthy donors. In germline, CDR1 is MGHRA, CDR2 YSYEKL. CDR3 length: 15 amino acids. Trimming stripped 1 base from V and 2 bases from J, with 8 bases between. PCR amplification relied on 60 Vbeta primers (plus 13 Jbeta primers). Here immunoSEQ multiplex PCR was the method, and the copy in TCRdb shows in-frame clones only, minus some. The repertoire holds about 100,000 clones, with 60% to 80% as singletons. This clone was observed a handful of times. This chain joins TRBV4-1 and TRBJ2-2, with TRBD1 as a possible D gene (5 bases). Input material: PBMCs. This sequence was found in a woman aged 55 to 70 in good health and CMV-seropositive. The CDR3 DNA sequence: TGCGCCAGCAGCCAAGTCTGGACAAACACCGGGGAGCTGTTTTTT. It specifies CASSQVWTNTGELFF.